One and the same sample provided the 10 T cell receptor beta chains below, sequenced in a study of graft-versus-host responses after intestinal transplantation. TCRdb's copy holds only in-frame clones and misses some; the assay was immunoSEQ multiplex PCR. The sample has approximately 37,000 clones; roughly 90% are singletons. Sequences were derived from PBMCs, sampled roughly 270 days after transplant. These receptors were taken from a human patient who received an intestinal transplant, so some T cells may come from the graft donor.

V and J are TRBV23-1 and TRBJ2-7; TRBD2 aligns across 7 bases. TRBV23-1 is marked as an open reading frame, function uncertain. This CDR3 spans 13 amino acids. V was pared by 8 bases and J by 1 base, with 5 bases of the junction left unmatched. CDR3 sequence (DNA): TGCGCCAGCCCGACCGGGGGGTCCTACGAGCAGTACTTC. It translates to CASPTGGSYEQYF.

The chain carries TRBV7-2 and TRBJ2-7; 12 bases match TRBD2. Looked up from germline, CDR1 is SGHTA and CDR2 is FQGNSA. The V gene end was trimmed by 3 bases and the J gene end by 4 bases; junction bases not matched to a gene: 1. The CDR3 is made up of 14 amino acids. The CDR3 DNA follows: TGTGCCAGCAGCTTCCTAGCGGGGGGGTACGAGCAGTACTTC. It translates to CASSFLAGGYEQYF.

The chain is built from TRBV5-5 and TRBJ2-7; D not resolved. Trimming pared 4 bases from V and 3 bases from J, leaving 8 bases between. Germline values: CDR1 SGHKS, CDR2 YYEKEE (reference sequence). The CDR3 spans 12 residues. As DNA, the CDR3 is TGTGCCAGCAGCCGACCGAACTACGAGCAGTACTTC. Translated, it gives CASSRPNYEQYF.

The chain couples TRBV5-6 to TRBJ1-5; no reliable D call. The germline V gene has CDR1 SGHDT and CDR2 YYEEEE. Trimming removed 1 base from V and 0 bases from J, with 5 bases in between. The CDR3 contains 14 residues. CDR3 loop: CASSLQDSNQPQHF. The CDR3 bases are TGTGCCAGCAGCTTGCAGGATAGCAATCAGCCCCAGCATTTT.

The chain uses TRBV5-6 and TRBJ1-2; unclear D gene. This CDR3 is built from 14 residues. The germline V gene encodes CDR1 SGHDT and CDR2 YYEEEE. V was shortened by 1 base and J by 5 bases, with 12 bases between the two germline ends. CDR3 DNA sequence: TGTGCCAGCAGCTTGAGTATCGACGGGTATGGCTACACCTTC. Translating it yields CASSLSIDGYGYTF.

This chain's CDR3 is CASSIYGREQYF. CDR3 DNA sequence: TGTGCCAGTAGTATTTACGGCCGAGAGCAGTACTTC. The chain links TRBV19 to TRBJ2-7; no firm D call. CDR3 length: 12 amino acids. CDR1 LNHDA and CDR2 SQIVND come from the germline V gene (reference sequence). Trimming removed 3 bases at V and 7 bases at J, with 10 bases between.

This clone came up a few times. The V and J genes are TRBV5-6 and TRBJ2-5; D is ambiguous. Trimming cost V 0 bases and J 5 bases, with 8 bases left between them. The CDR3 extends over 13 amino acids. Germline loops: CDR1 SGHDT, CDR2 YYEEEE. This CDR3 is CASSLGTPETQYF. CDR3 coding DNA: TGTGCCAGCAGCTTGGGCACCCCGGAGACCCAGTACTTC.

V usage is TRBV7-9 and J usage is TRBJ1-1, with D hard to call. V was clipped by 3 bases and J by 6 bases, with 11 bases between them. This CDR3 has 13 amino acids. Germline V gene data show CDR1 as SEHNR and CDR2 as FQNEAQ (reference sequence). CDR3 nucleotide sequence: TGTGCCAGCAGCTTTAGAGGAGTCGCTGAAGCTTTCTTT. Residues: CASSFRGVAEAFF.

The rearrangement links TRBV7-2 to TRBJ2-5; 7 bases are shared with TRBD1. J gave up 2 bases and V 2 bases, and 5 bases lay outside the gene matches. The CDR3 length is 15 residues. CDR1 and CDR2 (germline): SGHTA, FQGNSA. The CDR3: CASSLRDSLQETQYF. The CDR3 DNA follows: TGTGCCAGCAGCTTAAGGGACAGCTTACAAGAGACCCAGTACTTC. The whole variable domain, filled in from reference TRBV7-2 and TRBJ2-5, reads GAGVSQSPSNKVTEKGKDVELRCDPISGHTALYWYRQSLGQGLEFLIYFQGNSAPDKSGLPSDRFSAERTGGSVSTLTIQRTQQEDSAVYLCASSLRDSLQETQYFGPGTRLLVL.

The chain employs TRBV7-9 and TRBJ1-4; weak D call: TRBD1 (5 bases). Germline CDR1 SEHNR, CDR2 FQNEAQ (reference sequence). CDR3 length: 14 amino acids. V gave up 5 bases and J gave up 3 bases, with 10 bases separating them. The CDR3 spells CASSPGRANEKLFF. The CDR3 DNA is TGTGCCAGCAGCCCAGGGAGGGCTAATGAAAAACTGTTTTTT.